This T cell receptor beta chain was captured in a study of blood T cell repertoires in COVID-19. Study-level information: For recovered donors of Cohort 3, there were two negative PCRs, clearance, or symptom resolution. T cells, B-cell-depleted T cells, or PBMCs provided the cDNA or gDNA that served as material.

The data were produced by immunoSEQ multiplex PCR, yet TCRdb's version contains in-frame clones alone and is incomplete. Of 350,000 to 400,000 clones listed, approximately 89% are singletons. Trimming took off 6 bases at V and 7 bases at J, with 18 bases between the two ends. The germline V gene has CDR1 MNHEY and CDR2 SVGAGI. The CDR3 contains 14 residues. The study recruited people aged about 18 to 89 years across 24 US areas. This rearrangement joins TRBV6-5 to TRBJ1-2, with a tentative D call TRBD1 (6 bases). Sequencing was carried out using PBMCs or T cells enriched from blood (not recorded which). The receptor's source is a man aged 35 to 55 in a cohort exposed to, infected with or recovered from COVID-19 (not recorded which). The CDR3 loop reads CASRRDNGSRGYTF. CDR3 nucleotides: TGTGCCAGCAGACGGGACAACGGTTCGCGTGGCTACACCTTC.